The next 24 T cell receptor beta chains were all read from a single sample in a study of T-cell reconstitution after alpha-beta-depleted transplantation in children. Using unique molecular identifiers, the investigators prepared the TCRbeta library. TCRdb ran MiXCR on the PCR reads and lists one entry per CDR3 protein. Here the sample spans around 700,000 distinct CDR3 sequences, 13% being singletons. Sequences were derived from PBMCs, sampled before TCRalphabeta/CD19-depleted stem cell transplant. Receptor source: a girl aged 2-10 years with congenital amegakaryocytic thrombocytopenia, due to receive a stem cell transplant.

This clonotype was detected only a few times. The rearrangement joins TRBV5-1 to TRBJ2-7, with TRBD2 as a possible D gene (6 bases). Germline CDR1 SGHRS, CDR2 YFSETQ. Trimming cost V 1 base and J 3 bases, with 20 bases left between them. The CDR3 sequence is 17 residues long. The DNA for the CDR3 is TGCGCCAGCAGCTTGTCCCCTACGGGGCGGGATGTCTACGAGCAGTACTTC. Protein product: CASSLSPTGRDVYEQYF.

The CDR3 sequence is CASSPLALTGELFF. The CDR3 DNA is TGTGCCAGCAGTCCACTAGCGCTCACCGGGGAGCTGTTTTTT. V usage is TRBV12-3 or TRBV12-4 and J usage is TRBJ2-2; 7 nucleotides agree with TRBD2. The CDR3 has 14 residues. Trimming took 5 bases from V and 4 from J; bases not matched to a gene: 4.

This clonotype was picked up a small number of times. This chain links TRBV24-1 with TRBJ2-5; D remains ambiguous. Germline assignment: CDR1 KGHDR and CDR2 SFDVKD. V lost 4 bases and J 4 bases, leaving 9 bases between the germline ends. This CDR3 has 13 amino acids. This CDR3 reads CATSDPLRETQYF. CDR3 bases: TGTGCCACCAGTGACCCCCTGCGAGAGACCCAGTACTTC.

This chain uses TRBV20-1 with TRBJ1-1, with D possibly TRBD1 on 5 matching bases. The germline V gene encodes CDR1 DFQATT and CDR2 SNEGSKA (reference sequence). V lost 1 base and J 11 bases, leaving 14 bases between the germline ends. The CDR3 runs 12 residues. The CDR3 DNA reads as TGCAGTGCTAGAGCAACAAAGGGACGGGCTTTCTTT. This gives the protein CSARATKGRAFF.

The chain joins TRBV15 to TRBJ2-2; D uncertain. Trimming stripped 7 bases from V and 2 bases from J, with 20 bases between. Germline assignment: CDR1 LNHNV and CDR2 YYDKDF (reference sequence). The CDR3 loop spans 17 amino acids. In nucleotides, the CDR3 is TGTGCCACCAATCAGGACCCAGTCCCCACAAACACCGGGGAGCTGTTTTTT. Protein product: CATNQDPVPTNTGELFF.

This clonotype was detected many times. The chain has TRBV7-9 and TRBJ2-1, with 10 bases aligning to TRBD2. The CDR3 length is 17 residues. V shed 0 bases, J shed 4 bases, and the junction held 6 bases outside the gene matches. From germline, CDR1 is SEHNR and CDR2 FQNEAQ (reference sequence). For the CDR3, the DNA is TGTGCCAGCAGCTTAGCGTGGCTAGCGGGAGTATACAATGAGCAGTTCTTC. Translating gives CASSLAWLAGVYNEQFF.

This clonotype was detected a few times. This chain joins TRBV5-1 and TRBJ2-2; 8 nucleotides line up with TRBD1. Germline V gene lookup returns CDR1 SGHRS and CDR2 YFSETQ. The CDR3 loop spans 17 amino acids. With V trimmed by 3 bases and J by 0 bases, 7 bases remained unmatched. CDR3 sequence (DNA): TGCGCCAGCAGCTCGGTTGGACAGGGCACGAACACCGGGGAGCTGTTTTTT. Its protein is CASSSVGQGTNTGELFF.

The chain employs TRBV5-6 and TRBJ2-3; 13 positions match TRBD2. The CDR3 has 16 residues. Unmatched junction bases numbered 3, after V lost 4 bases and J lost 1 base. CDR1 is SGHDT and CDR2 is YYEEEE in the germline V gene. The DNA of the CDR3 is TGTGCCAGCAGCGGGGGACTAGCGGGACGCACAGATACGCAGTATTTT. Protein product: CASSGGLAGRTDTQYF.

A word on this clonotype: Compared with germline, one end of the junction differs, possibly owing to a read error. The chain joins TRBV7-9 to TRBJ2-7; 13 bases fit TRBD2. The CDR3 is made up of 15 amino acids. From germline, CDR1 is SEHNR and CDR2 FQNEAQ (reference sequence). CDR3 bases: TGTGCCACCAGCTTAGAACTAGCGGGAGGGATCGAGCAGTACTTC. It specifies CATSLELAGGIEQYF.

The table lists this clonotype with a few counts. The chain is built from TRBV19 and TRBJ2-1, with 8 bases identical to TRBD2. Germline CDR1 LNHDA, CDR2 SQIVND (reference sequence). The CDR3 is 16 amino acids. V gave up 5 bases and J gave up 7 bases; unmatched junction bases: 13. The CDR3 is CASSPSGGGRSNEQFF. The CDR3 bases are TGTGCCAGTAGTCCCTCGGGCGGGGGGCGGTCAAATGAGCAGTTCTTC. The full variable domain, completed using reference TRBV19 and TRBJ2-1, is DGGITQSPKYLFRKEGQNVTLSCEQNLNHDAMYWYRQDPGQGLRLIYYSQIVNDFQKGDIAEGYSVSREKKESFPLTVTSAQKNPTAFYLCASSPSGGGRSNEQFFGPGTRLTVL.

V usage is TRBV7-2 and J usage is TRBJ2-3; perhaps TRBD2 as D (6 bases). Trimming left V 5 bases short and J 1 base short, with 10 bases between. The CDR3 contains 14 residues. Germline CDR1 is SGHTA and CDR2 is FQGNSA. CDR3 loop: CASSGGTGTDTQYF. The CDR3 DNA reads as TGTGCCAGCAGCGGGGGGACTGGCACAGATACGCAGTATTTT.

At least ten counts were recorded for this clonotype. The CDR3 DNA reads as TGCAGTGCTAGGCTCGAGGTCTACAATGAGCAGTTCTTC. It encodes CSARLEVYNEQFF. This chain joins TRBV20-1 and TRBJ2-1; D gene ambiguous. The CDR3 sequence is 13 residues long. Per the germline V gene, CDR1 is DFQATT and CDR2 is SNEGSKA (reference sequence). The V gene lost 3 bases and the J gene lost 3 bases, with 9 bases spanning the gap.

V usage is TRBV12-3 or TRBV12-4 and J usage is TRBJ2-4, with 12 bases identical to TRBD2. This CDR3 spans 16 amino acids. V trimming: 1 base; J trimming: 9 bases; junction bases outside the gene matches: 7. The CDR3 DNA is TGTGCCAGCAGTTTAGGACTAGCGGGGGAGCCGGGCATTCAGTACTTC. The encoded protein is CASSLGLAGEPGIQYF.

V and J are TRBV28 and TRBJ2-2; D not certain. Per the germline V gene, CDR1 is MDHEN and CDR2 is SYDVKM. This CDR3 is built from 16 residues. Trimming pared 6 bases from V and 9 bases from J, leaving 23 bases between. The CDR3 reads CASSPQMPASLWELFF. CDR3 in DNA: TGTGCCAGCAGCCCGCAAATGCCGGCTAGTCTATGGGAGCTGTTTTTT. The full variable domain, rest sourced from reference TRBV28 and TRBJ2-2, is DVKVTQSSRYLVKRTGEKVFLECVQDMDHENMFWYRQDPGLGLRLIYFSYDVKMKEKGDIPEGYSVSREKKERFSLILESASTNQTSMYLCASSPQMPASLWELFFGEGSRLTVL.

This clonotype came up many times. This chain connects TRBV10-3 to TRBJ2-3, with 13 bases fitting TRBD2. The germline V gene has CDR1 ENHRY and CDR2 SYGVKD. The CDR3 runs 16 residues. The J segment lost 7 bases and the V segment lost 10 bases, leaving 14 bases of the junction unmatched. The CDR3 DNA reads as TGTGCCACAGGAACCGGGACTAGCGGGATAGGGTATACGCAGTATTTT. The encoded protein is CATGTGTSGIGYTQYF.

The chain employs TRBV15 and TRBJ2-4; unclear D gene. This CDR3 region has 14 residues. Trimming took off 0 bases at V and 0 bases at J, with 3 bases between the two ends. Per germline, CDR1 LNHNV and CDR2 YYDKDF (reference sequence). CDR3 nucleotides: TGTGCCACCAGCAGAGATGAAGCCAAAAACATTCAGTACTTC. It specifies CATSRDEAKNIQYF.

The gene calls are TRBV29-1 and TRBJ2-2, with 9 bases identical to TRBD2. The junction had 4 bases not matched to a gene; V was cut back by 5 bases and J by 6 bases. This CDR3 region has 13 residues. Per germline, CDR1 SQVTM and CDR2 ANQGSEA. The CDR3 protein is CSVPAGGAGELFF. CDR3 DNA sequence: TGCAGCGTTCCAGCGGGAGGAGCCGGGGAGCTGTTTTTT.

The gene calls are TRBV28 and TRBJ2-7; D remains ambiguous. The CDR3 length is 15 residues. The germline V and J ends were trimmed by 5 bases and 2 bases, with 16 bases remaining between them. Germline CDR1 and CDR2: MDHEN and SYDVKM. DNA of the CDR3: TGTGCCAGCAGTCCTCCGGACCCCCCGGCCTACGAGCAGTACTTC. Translating gives CASSPPDPPAYEQYF.

The V call is TRBV18, the J call TRBJ2-5; D is undetermined. CDR1 is KGHSH, CDR2 LQKENI, per germline. This CDR3 spans 14 amino acids. With 3 bases removed from V and 5 bases from J, the gap between germline ends came to 13 bases. The CDR3 reads CASSPDGPRETQYF. DNA of the CDR3: TGTGCCAGCTCACCTGATGGGCCCCGCGAGACCCAGTACTTC.

This clonotype was seen ten or more times. CDR3: CASSLNKAGELFF. The CDR3 DNA follows: TGTGCCAGCAGTTTAAACAAAGCCGGGGAGCTGTTTTTT. The chain carries TRBV12-3 or TRBV12-4 and TRBJ2-2; D gene unclear. This CDR3 contains 13 residues. V shed 2 bases and J shed 6 bases, with 7 bases lying between them.

This clonotype was seen repeatedly, ten times or more. V is TRBV29-1 and J is TRBJ2-2, with TRBD1 matching 7 bases. The germline CDR1 and CDR2 sequences are SQVTM and ANQGSEA. V was pared by 3 bases and J by 1 base, with 2 bases of the junction left unmatched. The CDR3 covers 14 residues. CDR3 loop: CSVERGQNTGELFF. CDR3 DNA: TGCAGCGTTGAGAGGGGGCAGAACACCGGGGAGCTGTTTTTT.

The chain carries TRBV6-2 or TRBV6-3 and TRBJ1-1, with 7 bases aligning to TRBD1. The CDR3 runs to 12 residues. The V segment lost 8 bases and the J segment 8 bases; nucleotides outside the gene matches: 8. The germline V gene encodes CDR1 MNHEY and CDR2 SVGEGT. The CDR3: CASGDRVREAFF. In nucleotides, the CDR3 is TGTGCCAGCGGCGACAGGGTCAGAGAAGCTTTCTTT.

This chain links TRBV27 with TRBJ2-7; possibly TRBD1 for D (6 bases). Germline assignment: CDR1 MNHEY and CDR2 SMNVEV (reference sequence). The CDR3 contains 16 residues. V was trimmed by 6 bases and J by 3 bases, leaving 21 bases between them. The CDR3 here is CASSPLGTWTYYEQYF. CDR3 sequence (DNA): TGTGCCAGCAGCCCCTTGGGGACATGGACTTACTACGAGCAGTACTTC.

The J gene is TRBJ2-2, the V gene TRBV7-3, with no clear D. The germline V gene encodes CDR1 SGHTA and CDR2 FQGTGA. V dropped 2 bases and J dropped 6 bases, with 10 bases sitting between them. The CDR3 sequence is 14 residues long. The CDR3 DNA reads as TGTGCCAGCAGCTTACTAACTGGTTCCGGGGAGCTGTTTTTT. Residues: CASSLLTGSGELFF.